Listed below are T cell receptor beta chains from one sample, sequenced in a study of OX40 agonist ivuxolimab in advanced cancers. The repertoire was sequenced with immunoSEQ multiplex PCR; TCRdb's copy has only in-frame clones and lacks some. Here the sample spans around 150,000 clones, approximately 94% being singletons. This specimen was CD4+ or CD8+ T cells sorted from blood, taken in a trial of the OX40 agonist ivuxolimab. The receptors were sampled from an adult with an advanced solid tumor such as melanoma, head and neck, liver or kidney cancer. The CDR3 runs from the conserved cysteine through the conserved F or W. Each record gives: J gene, V gene, CDR3 protein.

j_call: TRBJ1-1
v_call: TRBV27
cdr3_aa: CASSPQGPNTEAFF

j_call: TRBJ2-5
v_call: TRBV4-2
cdr3_aa: CASSTQETQYF

j_call: TRBJ2-5
v_call: TRBV7-2
cdr3_aa: CASSLNGQGAHETQYF

j_call: TRBJ2-5
v_call: TRBV6-5
cdr3_aa: CASSTLGGTQYF

j_call: TRBJ2-2
v_call: TRBV18
cdr3_aa: CASSRGMISGELFF

j_call: TRBJ2-3
v_call: TRBV19
cdr3_aa: CASSSLGEGRRDTQYF

j_call: TRBJ1-3
v_call: TRBV5-4
cdr3_aa: CASSRQGSGNTIYF

j_call: TRBJ1-5
v_call: TRBV6-4
cdr3_aa: CASSDNQGQPQHF

j_call: TRBJ1-2
v_call: TRBV2
cdr3_aa: CASSESRDYYGYTF

j_call: TRBJ2-7
v_call: TRBV2
cdr3_aa: CAITTDRSYEQYF

j_call: TRBJ2-5
v_call: TRBV7-3
cdr3_aa: CASSPGHQETQYF

j_call: TRBJ1-4
v_call: TRBV6-5
cdr3_aa: CASSYSGNRNEKLFF

j_call: TRBJ2-6
v_call: TRBV19
cdr3_aa: CASSIRQSIRSGANVLTF

j_call: TRBJ2-3
v_call: TRBV19
cdr3_aa: CASRPQGTDTQYF

j_call: TRBJ1-6
v_call: TRBV9
cdr3_aa: CASSVTGDFLSPLHF

j_call: TRBJ2-7
v_call: TRBV7-9
cdr3_aa: CASSRWGEVYEQYF

j_call: TRBJ2-3
v_call: TRBV7-2
cdr3_aa: CASSPQGGRDTQYF

j_call: TRBJ1-1
v_call: TRBV21-1
cdr3_aa: CASSKGGGGPTEAFF

j_call: NA
v_call: TRBV4-1
cdr3_aa: CASSQGLASPYEQYF

j_call: TRBJ2-5
v_call: TRBV5-1
cdr3_aa: CASSLMGQGRETQYF

j_call: TRBJ1-5
v_call: TRBV7-3
cdr3_aa: CASSSGQGQPQHF

j_call: TRBJ2-3
v_call: TRBV5-4
cdr3_aa: CASSLALAGDTQYF

j_call: TRBJ1-2
v_call: TRBV5-5
cdr3_aa: CASSFSGTTTYGYTF

j_call: TRBJ1-2
v_call: TRBV19
cdr3_aa: CASSVDSNYGYTF

j_call: TRBJ1-2
v_call: TRBV6-5
cdr3_aa: CASSYNWGEGGYTF

j_call: TRBJ2-3
v_call: TRBV6-5
cdr3_aa: CASGLSVGGTDTQYF

j_call: TRBJ2-7
v_call: TRBV7-6
cdr3_aa: CASSRSGSRTYEQYF

j_call: TRBJ1-5
v_call: TRBV5-6
cdr3_aa: CASSLFGVFRTDSNQPQHF

j_call: TRBJ2-2
v_call: TRBV7-9
cdr3_aa: CASSPPTGELFF